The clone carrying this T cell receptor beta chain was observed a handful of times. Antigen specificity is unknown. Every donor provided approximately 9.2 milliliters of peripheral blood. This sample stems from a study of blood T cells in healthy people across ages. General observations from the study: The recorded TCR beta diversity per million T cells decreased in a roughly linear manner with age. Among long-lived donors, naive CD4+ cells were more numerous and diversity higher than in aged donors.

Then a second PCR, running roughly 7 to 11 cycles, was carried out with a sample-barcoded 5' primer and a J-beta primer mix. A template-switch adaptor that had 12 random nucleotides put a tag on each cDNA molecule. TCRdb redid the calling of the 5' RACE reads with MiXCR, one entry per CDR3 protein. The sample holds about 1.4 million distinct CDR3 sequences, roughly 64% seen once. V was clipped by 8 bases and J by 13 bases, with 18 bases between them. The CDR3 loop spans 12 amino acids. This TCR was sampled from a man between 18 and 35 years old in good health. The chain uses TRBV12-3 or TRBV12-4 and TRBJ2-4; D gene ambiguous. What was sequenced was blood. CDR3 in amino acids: CASQGSTLKQYF. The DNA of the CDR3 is TGTGCCAGCCAAGGGTCCACGCTTAAGCAGTACTTC.